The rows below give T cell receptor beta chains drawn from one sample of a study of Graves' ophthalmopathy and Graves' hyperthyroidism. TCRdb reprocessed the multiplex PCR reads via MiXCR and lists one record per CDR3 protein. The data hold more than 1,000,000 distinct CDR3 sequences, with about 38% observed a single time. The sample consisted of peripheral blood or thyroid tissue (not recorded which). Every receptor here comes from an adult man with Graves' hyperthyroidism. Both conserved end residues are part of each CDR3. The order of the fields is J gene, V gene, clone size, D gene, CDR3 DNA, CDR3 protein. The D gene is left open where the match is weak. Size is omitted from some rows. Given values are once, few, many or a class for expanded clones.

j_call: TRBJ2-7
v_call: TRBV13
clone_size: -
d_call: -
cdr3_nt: TGTGCCAGCAGCGCGAACGGAGTCGCCTACGAGCAGTACTTC
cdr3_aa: CASSANGVAYEQYF

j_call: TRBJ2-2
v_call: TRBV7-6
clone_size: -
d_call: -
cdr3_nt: TGTGCTAGCAGCTTAGGCCGACTAGTAAACACCGGGGAGCTGTTTTTT
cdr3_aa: CASSLGRLVNTGELFF

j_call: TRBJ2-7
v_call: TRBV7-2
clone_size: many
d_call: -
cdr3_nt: TGTGCCAGCAGCGCACCCCGCCATCCTGGCAGTTCCTACGAGCAGTACTTC
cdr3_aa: CASSAPRHPGSSYEQYF

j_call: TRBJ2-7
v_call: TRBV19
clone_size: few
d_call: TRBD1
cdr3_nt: TGTGCCAGCTCAATGGGACAGCACTCCTACGAGCAGTACTTC
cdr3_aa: CASSMGQHSYEQYF

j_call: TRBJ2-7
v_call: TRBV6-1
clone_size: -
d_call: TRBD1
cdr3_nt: TGTGCCAGCAGCCGAACCGGGACAGGGGCCGGAGGGCAGTACTTC
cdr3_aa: CASSRTGTGAGGQYF

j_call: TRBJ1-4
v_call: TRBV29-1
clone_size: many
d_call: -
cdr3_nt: TGCAGCGCTGCAATCACAGGAAAACTGTTTTTT
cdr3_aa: CSAAITGKLFF

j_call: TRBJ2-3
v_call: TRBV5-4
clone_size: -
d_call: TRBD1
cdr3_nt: TGTGCCAGCAGCGAGGACAGGCCAGATACGCAGTATTTT
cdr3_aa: CASSEDRPDTQYF

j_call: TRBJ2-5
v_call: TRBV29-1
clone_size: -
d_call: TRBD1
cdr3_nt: TGCAGCGTTGAATATGCTTCGGGACAGCTCCAAGAGACCCAGTACTTC
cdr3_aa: CSVEYASGQLQETQYF

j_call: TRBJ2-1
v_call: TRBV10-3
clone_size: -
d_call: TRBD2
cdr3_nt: TGTGCCACAGGACCAACGGGGACTAGCGGGACCCCCGGATACAATGAGCAGTTCTTC
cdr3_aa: CATGPTGTSGTPGYNEQFF

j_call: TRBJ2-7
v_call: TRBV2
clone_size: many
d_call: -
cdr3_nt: TGTGCCGGACGAGGGGGCTCCTACGAGCAGTACTTC
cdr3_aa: CAGRGGSYEQYF

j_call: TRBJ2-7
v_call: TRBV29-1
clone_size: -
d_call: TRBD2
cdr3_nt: TGCAGCGACCTTAGACTAGCAAAACGCGAGCAGTACTTC
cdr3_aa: CSDLRLAKREQYF

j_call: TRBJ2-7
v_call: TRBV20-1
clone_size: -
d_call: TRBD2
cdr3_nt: TGCAGTGCTGACGTCTTGCTAGCGGGAGGGGGCAATGAGCAGTACTTC
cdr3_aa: CSADVLLAGGGNEQYF

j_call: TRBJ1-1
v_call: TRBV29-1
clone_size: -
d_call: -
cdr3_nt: TGCAGCCAAGACGGGAACACTGAAGCTTTCTTT
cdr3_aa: CSQDGNTEAFF

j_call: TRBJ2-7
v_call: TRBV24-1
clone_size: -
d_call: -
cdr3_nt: TGTGCCACCAGTGATCCCCACCCACTTTACGAGCAGTACTTC
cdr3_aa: CATSDPHPLYEQYF

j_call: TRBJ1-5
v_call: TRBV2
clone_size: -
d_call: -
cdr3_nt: TGTGCCAGCAGTGAACAGGGAGATAGCAATCAGCCCCAGCATTTT
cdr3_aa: CASSEQGDSNQPQHF

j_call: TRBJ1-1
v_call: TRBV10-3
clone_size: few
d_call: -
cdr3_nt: TGTGCCAGCAGTGAATCAAGGGGAATCGCTGAAGCTTTCTTT
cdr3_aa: CASSESRGIAEAFF

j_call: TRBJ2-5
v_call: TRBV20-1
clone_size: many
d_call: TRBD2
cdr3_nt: TGCAGCGTGGGGACTAGCGGGATTCCACAAGAGACCCAGTACTTC
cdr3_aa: CSVGTSGIPQETQYF

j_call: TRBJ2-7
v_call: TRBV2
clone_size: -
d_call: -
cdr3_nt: TGTGCCAGCAGTGTGACAGGATGGGCTGACGAGCAGTACTTC
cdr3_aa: CASSVTGWADEQYF

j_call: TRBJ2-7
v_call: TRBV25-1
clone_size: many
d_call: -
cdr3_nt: TGTGCCAGCAGTGAATTGGAGCTTCGGGCCACCTACGAGCAGTACTTC
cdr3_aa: CASSELELRATYEQYF

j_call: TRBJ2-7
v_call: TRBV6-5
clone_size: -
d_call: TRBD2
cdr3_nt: TGTGCCAGCAGTTACTCGGGACTAGCGGGAGCAAACGAGCAGTACTTC
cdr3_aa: CASSYSGLAGANEQYF

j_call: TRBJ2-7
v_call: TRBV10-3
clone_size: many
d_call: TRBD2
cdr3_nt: TGTGCCATCAGTGGAAGCGGGGGAGCCTACGAGCAGTACTTC
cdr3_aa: CAISGSGGAYEQYF

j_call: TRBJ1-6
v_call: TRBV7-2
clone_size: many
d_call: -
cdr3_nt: TGTGCCAGCAGCTTAGCCCCCCGTAATTCACCCCTCCACTTT
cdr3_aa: CASSLAPRNSPLHF

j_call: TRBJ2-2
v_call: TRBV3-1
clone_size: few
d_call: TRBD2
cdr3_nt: TGTGCCAGTCGAGGACTAGCCTCGCGGACCGGGGAGCTGTTTTTT
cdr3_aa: CASRGLASRTGELFF

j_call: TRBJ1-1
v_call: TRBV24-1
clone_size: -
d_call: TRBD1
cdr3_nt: TGTGCCACCCGGGGACAGGGGGCAAGTACTGAAGCTTTCTTT
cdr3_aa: CATRGQGASTEAFF

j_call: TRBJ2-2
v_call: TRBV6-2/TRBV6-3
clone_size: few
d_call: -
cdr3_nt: TGTGCCAGCAGTTACTCGCTGAGGGGGACCGGGGAGCTGTTTTTT
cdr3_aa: CASSYSLRGTGELFF

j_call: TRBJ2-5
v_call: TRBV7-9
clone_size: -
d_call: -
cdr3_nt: TGTGCCAGCAGTAGAGCTGGGTACTTC
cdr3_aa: CASSRAGYF

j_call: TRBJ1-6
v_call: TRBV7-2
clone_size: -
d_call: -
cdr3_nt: TGTGTCAGCAGAACAAGACCCGGGAGCTCCTATAATTCACCCCTCCACTTT
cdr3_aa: CVSRTRPGSSYNSPLHF

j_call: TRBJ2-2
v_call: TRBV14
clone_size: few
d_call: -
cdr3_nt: TGTGCCAGCAGCCAAGATCCGGCGGGGGCAACGGGAGACACCGGGGAGCTGTTTTTT
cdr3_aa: CASSQDPAGATGDTGELFF

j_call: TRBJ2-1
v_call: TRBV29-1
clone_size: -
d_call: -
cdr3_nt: TGCAGCGTTGATTTTCCTTCCTACAATGAGCAGTTCTTC
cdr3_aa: CSVDFPSYNEQFF

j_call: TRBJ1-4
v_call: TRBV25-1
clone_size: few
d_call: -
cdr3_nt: TGTGCCAGCAGTGAATACTCCTCTAGTGCAACTAATGAAAAACTGTTTTTT
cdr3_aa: CASSEYSSSATNEKLFF

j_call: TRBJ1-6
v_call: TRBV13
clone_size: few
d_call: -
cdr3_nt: TGTGCCAGCAGCTTATCCGGGACATACTCTTCACCCCTCCACTTT
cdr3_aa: CASSLSGTYSSPLHF

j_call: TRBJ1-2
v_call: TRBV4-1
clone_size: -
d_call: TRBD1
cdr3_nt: TGCGCCAGCAGCCAAGGGACAGGGAGTAACTATGGCTACACCTTC
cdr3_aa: CASSQGTGSNYGYTF

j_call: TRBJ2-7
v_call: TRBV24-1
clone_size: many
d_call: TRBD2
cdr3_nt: TGTGCCACCAGTCATGGAGCGGGAGTTGGTGAGCAGTACTTC
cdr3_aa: CATSHGAGVGEQYF

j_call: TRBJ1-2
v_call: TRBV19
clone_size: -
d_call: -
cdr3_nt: TGTGCCAGTAGTCCTCGTCCAGGTGGTGCGGTGTATGGCTACACCTTC
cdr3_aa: CASSPRPGGAVYGYTF

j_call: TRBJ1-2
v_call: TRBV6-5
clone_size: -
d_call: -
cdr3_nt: -
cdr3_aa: CASTTGLAYEQYFGYTF

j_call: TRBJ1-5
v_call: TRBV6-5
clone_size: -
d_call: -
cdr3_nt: TGTGCCAGCAGTACCGGGACTAGCGGCGCGGGGGAGACCCAGCATTTT
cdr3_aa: CASSTGTSGAGETQHF

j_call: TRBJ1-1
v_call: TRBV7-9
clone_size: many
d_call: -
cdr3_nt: TGTGCCAGCAGCTTAGCACACCCGAACACTGAAGCTTTCTTT
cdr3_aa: CASSLAHPNTEAFF

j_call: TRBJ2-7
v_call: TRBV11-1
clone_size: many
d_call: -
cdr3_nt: TGCGCCAGCAGCCCGGACGGGACCTACGAGCAGTACTTC
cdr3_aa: CASSPDGTYEQYF

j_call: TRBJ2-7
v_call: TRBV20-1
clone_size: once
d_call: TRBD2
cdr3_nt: TGCAGTGCCGTGGGGGGGGCGGGGGGTTCGAATCAATACTTCTACGAGCAGTACTTC
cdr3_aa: CSAVGGAGGSNQYFYEQYF

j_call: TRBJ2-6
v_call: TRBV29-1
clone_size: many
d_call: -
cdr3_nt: TGCAGCGTTGAACTCTTGGGGGCTGGGGCCAACGTCCTGACTTTC
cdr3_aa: CSVELLGAGANVLTF

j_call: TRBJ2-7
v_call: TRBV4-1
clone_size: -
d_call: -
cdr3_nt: TGCGCCAGCAGCCAAGTCGTCCCCGCCCCCTACGAGCAGTACTTC
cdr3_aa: CASSQVVPAPYEQYF

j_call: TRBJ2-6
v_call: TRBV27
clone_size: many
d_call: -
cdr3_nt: TGTGCCAGCAGTTTACGTCAGGCTGGGGCCAACGTCCTGACTTTC
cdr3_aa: CASSLRQAGANVLTF

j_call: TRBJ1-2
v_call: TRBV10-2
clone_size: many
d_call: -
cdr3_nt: TGCGCCAGCAGTGAGTCGACCAGCAAGTATGGCTACACCTTC
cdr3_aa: CASSESTSKYGYTF

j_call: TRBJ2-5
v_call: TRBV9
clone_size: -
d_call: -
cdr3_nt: TGTGCCAGCTCACGGAACACAGGGACGCAAGAGACCCAGTACTTC
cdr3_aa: CASSRNTGTQETQYF

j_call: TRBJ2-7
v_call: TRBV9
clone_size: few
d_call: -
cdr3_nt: -
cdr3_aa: CACSVESPGEQYF

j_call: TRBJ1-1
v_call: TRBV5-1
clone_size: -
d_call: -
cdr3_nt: TGCGCCAGCAGCCCCTCGAGTAGGGGCAGGGCGAACACTGAAGCTTTCTTT
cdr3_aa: CASSPSSRGRANTEAFF

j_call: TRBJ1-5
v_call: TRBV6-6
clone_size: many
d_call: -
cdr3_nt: TGTGCCAGCACTTCGAATACGCCCCAGCATTTT
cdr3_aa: CASTSNTPQHF

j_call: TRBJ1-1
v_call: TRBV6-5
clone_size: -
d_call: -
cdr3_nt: TGTGCCAGCAGTCAAGCCCCGGGCACTGAAGCTTTCTTT
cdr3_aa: CASSQAPGTEAFF

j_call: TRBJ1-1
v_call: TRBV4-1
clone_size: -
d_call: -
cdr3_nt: TGCGCCAGCAGCCGAGGACAGATCATGAACACTGAAGCTTTCTTT
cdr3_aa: CASSRGQIMNTEAFF

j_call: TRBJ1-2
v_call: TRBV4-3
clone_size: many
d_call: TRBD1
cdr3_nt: TGCGCCAGCAGCCAAGGGGACAGATCCTATGGCTACACCTTC
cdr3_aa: CASSQGDRSYGYTF

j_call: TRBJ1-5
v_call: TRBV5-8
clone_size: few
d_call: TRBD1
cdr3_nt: TGTGCCAGCAGCCCTCGGACAGGGGGCGGCCTACGAAATCAGCCCCAGCATTTT
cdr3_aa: CASSPRTGGGLRNQPQHF

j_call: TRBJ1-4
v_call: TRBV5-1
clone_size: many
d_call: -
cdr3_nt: TGCGCCAGCAGCCCGGGCCGGGACAATGAAAAACTGTTTTTT
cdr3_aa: CASSPGRDNEKLFF

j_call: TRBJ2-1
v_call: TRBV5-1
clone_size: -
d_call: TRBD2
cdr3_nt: TGCGCCAGCAGTTCCCTCCCTAGCGGGAATATTGGGGTCAATGAGCAGTTCTTC
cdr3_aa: CASSSLPSGNIGVNEQFF

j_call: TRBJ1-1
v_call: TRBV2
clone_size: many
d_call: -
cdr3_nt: TGTGCCAGCAGAGAATTTGGGAGGGGCATGAACACTGAAGCTTTCTTT
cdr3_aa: CASREFGRGMNTEAFF

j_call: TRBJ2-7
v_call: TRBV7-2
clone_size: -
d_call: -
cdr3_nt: TGTGCCAGCAGCTTAGGGGGGGTCGGGAAGCCATACGAGCAGTACTTC
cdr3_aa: CASSLGGVGKPYEQYF

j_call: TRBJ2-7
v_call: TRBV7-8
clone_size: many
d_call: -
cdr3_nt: TGTGCCAGCAGCCCCACAGGTGCGGTCTACGAGCAGTACTTC
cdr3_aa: CASSPTGAVYEQYF

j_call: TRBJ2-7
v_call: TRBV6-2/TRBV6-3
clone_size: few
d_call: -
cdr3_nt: TGTGCCAGCAGTTACTGGGGATCCTACGAGCAGTACTTC
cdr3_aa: CASSYWGSYEQYF

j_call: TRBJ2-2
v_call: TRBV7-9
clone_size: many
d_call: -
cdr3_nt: TGTGCCAGCACCGGTGGTTGGGCCGGGGAGCTGTTTTTT
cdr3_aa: CASTGGWAGELFF

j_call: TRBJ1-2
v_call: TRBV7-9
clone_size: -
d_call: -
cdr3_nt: TGTGCCAGCAGCTTAACCCGCCCTAACCTTCTCTATGGCTACACCTTC
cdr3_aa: CASSLTRPNLLYGYTF